This T cell receptor (beta chain) came from a study of blood T cell repertoires in COVID-19. Study-wide context: Acute and convalescent COVID-19 specimens originated in the United States, Italy and Spain.

Sequencing was performed with immunoSEQ multiplex PCR; in TCRdb, only in-frame clones are kept and a portion is missing. Of around 63,000 clones listed, 88% are singletons. V was clipped by 0 bases and J by 4 bases, with 10 bases between them. Germline loops: CDR1 MNHNS, CDR2 SASEGT. The CDR3 sequence is 15 residues long. The V gene is TRBV6-1, the J gene TRBJ1-3; D is undetermined. Specimen: peripheral blood. This sequence was found in a man in his forties or fifties with active COVID-19. DNA of the CDR3: TGTGCCAGCAGTGAAGCGCGGGGTGGCGGAAACACCATATATTTT. Residues: CASSEARGGGNTIYF.